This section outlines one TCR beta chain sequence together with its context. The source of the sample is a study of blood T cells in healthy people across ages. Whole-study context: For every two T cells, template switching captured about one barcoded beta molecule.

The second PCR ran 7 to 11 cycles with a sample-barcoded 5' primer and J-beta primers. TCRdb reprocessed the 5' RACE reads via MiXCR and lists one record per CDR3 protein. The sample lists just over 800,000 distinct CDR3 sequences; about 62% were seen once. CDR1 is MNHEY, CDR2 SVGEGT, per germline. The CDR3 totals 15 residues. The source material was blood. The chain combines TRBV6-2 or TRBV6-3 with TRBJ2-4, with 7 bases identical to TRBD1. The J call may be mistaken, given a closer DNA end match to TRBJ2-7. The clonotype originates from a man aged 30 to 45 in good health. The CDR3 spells CASSNHPGQSYEQYF. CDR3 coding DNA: TGTGCCAGCAGTAACCATCCGGGACAGTCCTACGAGCAGTACTTC.